This T cell receptor beta chain was documented in a study of PD-L1 blockade in urothelial cancer. About the study: Anywhere from 0 to 3 prior chemotherapy regimens had been received by patients.

A spike-in of synthetic TCR analog templates was added to each PCR. TCRdb's copy holds only in-frame clones and misses some; the assay was immunoSEQ multiplex PCR. The data show about 110,000 clones, with approximately 85% seen just once and 2.4% held by the top ten. The CDR3 totals 17 residues. Per germline, CDR1 LNHNV and CDR2 YYDKDF (reference sequence). J was trimmed by 7 bases and V by 1 base; bases with no gene match: 6. Patients had urothelial carcinoma that was locally advanced or metastatic. The specimen was PBMCs, collected around atezolizumab (anti-PD-L1) treatment. The sequence came from a man over 45 with urothelial cancer. This chain uses TRBV15 with TRBJ2-1; 14 bases are shared with TRBD2. DNA for the CDR3: TGTGCCACCAGCAGAGTCTCCGGGACTAGCGGGAGTAATGAGCAGTTCTTC. Amino acid sequence: CATSRVSGTSGSNEQFF.